Listed below are T cell receptor beta chains from one sample, sequenced in a study of T cells in Graves' hyperthyroidism and ophthalmopathy. TCRdb re-called the multiplex PCR reads with MiXCR, one entry per CDR3 protein. The data show 300,000 to 400,000 distinct CDR3 sequences, roughly 18% seen once. The sample was blood. All receptors come from a woman between 45 and 60 years old with Graves' hyperthyroidism. Each CDR3 is given with its conserved first and last residue. D genes are given only for firm matches. Clone size is shown for a subset of rows, as once, few, many or a class of expanded clone.

J | size | V | D | DNA | CDR3
TRBJ2-7 | many | TRBV9 | TRBD2 | TGTGCCAGCAGCGTACTAGCGGGATCCTACGAGCAGTACTTC | CASSVLAGSYEQYF
TRBJ1-2 | few | TRBV4-1 | TRBD1 | TGCGCCAGCAGGCCACCCGGACAGGGCGGCTATGGCTACACCTTC | CASRPPGQGGYGYTF
TRBJ2-7 | NA | TRBV7-3 | TRBD1 | TGTGCCAGCAGCCCCGGGACAGGGCCATACGAGCAGTACTTC | CASSPGTGPYEQYF
TRBJ1-1 | NA | TRBV5-6 | NA | TGTGCCAGCAGCTACCTGGTCGGGGGTAGCACTGAAGCTTTCTTT | CASSYLVGGSTEAFF
TRBJ2-5 | many | TRBV11-1 | NA | TGTGCCAGCAGCCCCGCTGAGACCCAGTACTTC | CASSPAETQYF
TRBJ1-5 | NA | TRBV6-1 | NA | TGTGCCAGCGGACTGGGATCGAGTTACAATCAGCCCCAGCATTTT | CASGLGSSYNQPQHF
TRBJ1-2 | NA | TRBV12-3/TRBV12-4 | NA | TGTGCCAGCAGTCCGGACAGCTTAGATGGCTACACCTTC | CASSPDSLDGYTF
TRBJ2-5 | many | TRBV29-1 | TRBD2 | TGCAGCGCTGCGGGACTAGCGGGAAGTGAGACCCAGTACTTC | CSAAGLAGSETQYF
TRBJ1-1 | NA | TRBV5-8 | TRBD1 | TGTGCCAGCAGCTTGGGTCAGGCCAGGGGGCAGATGAACACTGAAGCTTTCTTT | CASSLGQARGQMNTEAFF
TRBJ1-2 | NA | TRBV20-1 | NA | TGCAGTGCTAGAGATCTTGGGGCAGGCTATGGCTACACCTTC | CSARDLGAGYGYTF
TRBJ2-1 | many | TRBV28 | TRBD2 | TGTGCCAGCAGTCCCCGGACTAGCGAGTACAATGAGCAGTTCTTC | CASSPRTSEYNEQFF
TRBJ1-4 | few | TRBV14 | NA | TGTGCCAGCAGTTTCGGAGGGCCAAATGAAAAACTGTTTTTT | CASSFGGPNEKLFF
TRBJ2-1 | many | TRBV2 | NA | TGTGCCAGCAGTGACCTCGCAGGGGACAATGAGCAGTTCTTC | CASSDLAGDNEQFF
TRBJ1-1 | many | TRBV2 | NA | TGTGCCAGCAGTGAGCTGGGAGCTTTCTTT | CASSELGAFF